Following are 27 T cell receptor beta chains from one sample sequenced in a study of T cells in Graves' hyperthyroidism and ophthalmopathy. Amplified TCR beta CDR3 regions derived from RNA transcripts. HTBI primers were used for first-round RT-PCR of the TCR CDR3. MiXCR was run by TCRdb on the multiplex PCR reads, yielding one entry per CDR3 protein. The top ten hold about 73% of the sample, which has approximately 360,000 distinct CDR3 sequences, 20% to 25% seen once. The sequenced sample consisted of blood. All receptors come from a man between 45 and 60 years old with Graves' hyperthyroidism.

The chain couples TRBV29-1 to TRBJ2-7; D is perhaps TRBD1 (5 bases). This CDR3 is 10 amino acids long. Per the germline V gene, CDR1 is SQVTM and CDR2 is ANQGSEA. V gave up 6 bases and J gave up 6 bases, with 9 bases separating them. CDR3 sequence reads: CSVGHSEQYF. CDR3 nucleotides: TGCAGCGTGGGGCACTCCGAGCAGTACTTC.

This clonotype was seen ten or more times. The CDR3: CASRTGTGANTQYF. CDR3 coding DNA: TGTGCCAGCAGGACCGGGACAGGGGCGAATACGCAGTATTTT. The rearrangement links TRBV2 to TRBJ2-3; 10 positions match TRBD1. The CDR3 length is 14 residues. Germline V gene lookup returns CDR1 SNHLY and CDR2 FYNNEI. Losses at the gene ends were 6 bases for V and 7 bases for J; bases not matched to a gene: 7.

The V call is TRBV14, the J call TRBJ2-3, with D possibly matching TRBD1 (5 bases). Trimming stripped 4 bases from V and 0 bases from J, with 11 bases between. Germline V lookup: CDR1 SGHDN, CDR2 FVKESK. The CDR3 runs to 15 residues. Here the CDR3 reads CASSPTGVSTDTQYF. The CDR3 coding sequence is TGTGCCAGCAGCCCAACAGGCGTTAGCACAGATACGCAGTATTTT.

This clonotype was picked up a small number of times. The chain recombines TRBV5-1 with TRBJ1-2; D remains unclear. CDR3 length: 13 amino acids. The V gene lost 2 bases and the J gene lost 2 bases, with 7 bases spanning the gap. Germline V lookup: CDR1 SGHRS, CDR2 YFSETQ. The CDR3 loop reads CASSFTENYGYTF. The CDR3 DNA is TGCGCCAGCAGCTTTACAGAGAACTATGGCTACACCTTC.

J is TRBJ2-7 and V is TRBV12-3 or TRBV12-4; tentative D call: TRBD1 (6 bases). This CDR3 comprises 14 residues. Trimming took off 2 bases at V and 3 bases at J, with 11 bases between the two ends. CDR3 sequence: CASSLRGSGYEQYF. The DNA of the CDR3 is TGTGCCAGCAGTTTAAGGGGGTCAGGCTACGAGCAGTACTTC.

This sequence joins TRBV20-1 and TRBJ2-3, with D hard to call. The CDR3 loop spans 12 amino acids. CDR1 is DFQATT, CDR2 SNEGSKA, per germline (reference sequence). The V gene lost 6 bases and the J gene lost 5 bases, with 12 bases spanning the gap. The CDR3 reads CSAAGGEDTQYF. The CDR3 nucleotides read TGCAGTGCAGCCGGTGGGGAAGATACGCAGTATTTT.

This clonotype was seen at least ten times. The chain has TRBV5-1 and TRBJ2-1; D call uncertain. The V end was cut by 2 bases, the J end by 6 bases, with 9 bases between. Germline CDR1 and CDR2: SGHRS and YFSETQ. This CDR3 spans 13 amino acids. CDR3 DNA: TGCGCCAGCAGCTTTAAGGGTGGCAATGAGCAGTTCTTC. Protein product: CASSFKGGNEQFF.

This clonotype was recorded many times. CDR3 in DNA: TGTGCCAGCAGCTTATTGGGTTCGGCAAACACTGAAGCTTTCTTT. Its translation: CASSLLGSANTEAFF. This rearrangement joins TRBV11-1 to TRBJ1-1; D is uncertain. Per the germline V gene, CDR1 is SGHAT and CDR2 is FQDESV (reference sequence). The CDR3 is 15 amino acids. The ends were cut back, 2 bases at V and 2 bases at J, with 12 bases in the middle.

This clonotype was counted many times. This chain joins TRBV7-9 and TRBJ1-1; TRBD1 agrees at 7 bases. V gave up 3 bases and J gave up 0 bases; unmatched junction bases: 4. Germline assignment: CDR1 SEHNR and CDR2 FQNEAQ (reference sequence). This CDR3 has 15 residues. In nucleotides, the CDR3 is TGTGCCAGCAGCTTGAACAGGGGACTGAACACTGAAGCTTTCTTT. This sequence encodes CASSLNRGLNTEAFF.

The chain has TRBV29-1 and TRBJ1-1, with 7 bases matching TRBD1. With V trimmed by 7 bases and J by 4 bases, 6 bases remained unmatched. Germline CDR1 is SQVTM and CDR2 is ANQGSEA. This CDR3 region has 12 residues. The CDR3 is CSEETGATEAFF. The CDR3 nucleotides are TGCAGCGAGGAAACAGGGGCCACTGAAGCTTTCTTT.

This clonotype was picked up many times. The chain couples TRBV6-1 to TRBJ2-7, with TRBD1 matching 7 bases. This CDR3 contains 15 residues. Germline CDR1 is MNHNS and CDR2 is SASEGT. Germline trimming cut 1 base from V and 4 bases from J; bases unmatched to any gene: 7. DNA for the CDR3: TGTGCCAGCAGTGAAGTCGACAGGGAAGGGTACGAGCAGTACTTC. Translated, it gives CASSEVDREGYEQYF.

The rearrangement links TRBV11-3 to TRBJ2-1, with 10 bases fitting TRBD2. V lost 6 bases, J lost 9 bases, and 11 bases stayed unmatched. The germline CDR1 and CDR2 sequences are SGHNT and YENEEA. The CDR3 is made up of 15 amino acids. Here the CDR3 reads CASRPSGSGGGEQFF. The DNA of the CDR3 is TGTGCCAGCAGGCCTAGCGGGAGTGGGGGCGGTGAGCAGTTCTTC.

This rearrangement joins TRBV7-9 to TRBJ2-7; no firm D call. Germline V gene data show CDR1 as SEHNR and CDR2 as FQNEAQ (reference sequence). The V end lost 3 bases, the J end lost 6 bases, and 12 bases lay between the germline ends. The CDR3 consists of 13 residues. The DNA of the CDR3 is TGTGCCAGCAGCTTTTCGAGTAGCAGCGAGCAGTACTTC. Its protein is CASSFSSSSEQYF. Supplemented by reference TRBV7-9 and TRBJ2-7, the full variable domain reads DTGVSQNPRHKITKRGQNVTFRCDPISEHNRLYWYRQTLGQGPEFLTYFQNEAQLEKSRLLSDRFSAERPKGSFSTLEIQRTEQGDSAMYLCASSFSSSSEQYFGPGTRLTVT.

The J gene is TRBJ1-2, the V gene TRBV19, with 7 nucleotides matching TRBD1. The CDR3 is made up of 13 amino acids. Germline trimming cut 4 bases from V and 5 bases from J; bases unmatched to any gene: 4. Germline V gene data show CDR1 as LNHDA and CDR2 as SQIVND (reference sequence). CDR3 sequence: CASSTPGGYGYTF. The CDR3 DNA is TGTGCCAGTAGTACGCCAGGGGGGTATGGCTACACCTTC.

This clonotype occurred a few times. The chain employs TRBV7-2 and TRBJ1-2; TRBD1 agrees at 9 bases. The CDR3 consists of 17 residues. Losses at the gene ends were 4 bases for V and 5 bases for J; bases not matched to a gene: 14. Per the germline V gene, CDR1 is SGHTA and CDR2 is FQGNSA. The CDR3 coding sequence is TGTGCCAGCAGCTCCACCCCCTCGGGACAGGGAGGGTATGGCTACACCTTC. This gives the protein CASSSTPSGQGGYGYTF.

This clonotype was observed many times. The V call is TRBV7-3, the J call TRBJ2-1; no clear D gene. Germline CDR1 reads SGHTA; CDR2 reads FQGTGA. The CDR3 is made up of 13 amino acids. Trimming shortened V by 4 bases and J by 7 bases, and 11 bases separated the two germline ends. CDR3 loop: CASSSPYANEQFF. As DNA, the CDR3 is TGTGCCAGCAGCTCCCCGTATGCGAATGAGCAGTTCTTC.

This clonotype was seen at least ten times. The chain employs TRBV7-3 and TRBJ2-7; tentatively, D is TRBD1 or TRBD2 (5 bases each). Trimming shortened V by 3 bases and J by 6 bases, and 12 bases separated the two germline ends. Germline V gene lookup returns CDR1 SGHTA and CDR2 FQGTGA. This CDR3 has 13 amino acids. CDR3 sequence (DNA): TGTGCCAGCAGCTTGGGACCTTCGCGCGAGCAGTACTTC. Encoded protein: CASSLGPSREQYF.

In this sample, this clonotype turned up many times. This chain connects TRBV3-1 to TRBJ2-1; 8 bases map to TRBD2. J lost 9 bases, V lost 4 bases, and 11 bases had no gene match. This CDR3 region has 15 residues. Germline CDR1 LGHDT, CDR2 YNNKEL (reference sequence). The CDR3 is CASSLSLAGRTEQFF. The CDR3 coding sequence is TGTGCCAGCAGCCTCTCGTTAGCGGGACGTACTGAGCAGTTCTTC.

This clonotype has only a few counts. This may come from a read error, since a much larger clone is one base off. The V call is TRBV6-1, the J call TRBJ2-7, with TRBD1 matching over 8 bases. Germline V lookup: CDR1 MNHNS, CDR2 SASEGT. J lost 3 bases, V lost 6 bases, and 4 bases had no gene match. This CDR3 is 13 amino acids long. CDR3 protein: CASSAGTGYEQYF. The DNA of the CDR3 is TGTGCCAGCAGCGCCGGGACAGGCTACGAGCAGTACTTC.

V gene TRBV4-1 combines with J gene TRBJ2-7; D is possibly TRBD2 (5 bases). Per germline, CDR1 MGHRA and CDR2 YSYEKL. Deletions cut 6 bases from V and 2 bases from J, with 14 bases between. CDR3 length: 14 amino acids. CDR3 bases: TGCGCCAGCAGTTCACTTCGGGAAGCCTACGAGCAGTACTTC. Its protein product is CASSSLREAYEQYF.

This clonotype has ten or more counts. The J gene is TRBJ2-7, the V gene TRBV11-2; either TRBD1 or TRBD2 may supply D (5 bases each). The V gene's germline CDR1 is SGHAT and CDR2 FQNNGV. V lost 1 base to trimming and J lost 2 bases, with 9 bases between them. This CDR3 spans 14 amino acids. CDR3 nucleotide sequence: TGTGCCAGCAGCTTAGGAGGGGACCCCTACGAGCAGTACTTC. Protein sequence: CASSLGGDPYEQYF.

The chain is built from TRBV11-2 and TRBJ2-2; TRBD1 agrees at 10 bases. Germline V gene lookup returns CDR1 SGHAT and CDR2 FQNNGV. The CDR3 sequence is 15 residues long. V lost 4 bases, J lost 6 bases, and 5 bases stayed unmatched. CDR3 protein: CASSSGTGVAGELFF. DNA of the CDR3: TGTGCCAGCAGCTCCGGGACAGGGGTCGCCGGGGAGCTGTTTTTT. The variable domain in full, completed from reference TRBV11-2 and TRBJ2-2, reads EAGVAQSPRYKIIEKRQSVAFWCNPISGHATLYWYQQILGQGPKLLIQFQNNGVVDDSQLPKDRFSAERLKGVDSTLKIQPAKLEDSAVYLCASSSGTGVAGELFFGEGSRLTVL.

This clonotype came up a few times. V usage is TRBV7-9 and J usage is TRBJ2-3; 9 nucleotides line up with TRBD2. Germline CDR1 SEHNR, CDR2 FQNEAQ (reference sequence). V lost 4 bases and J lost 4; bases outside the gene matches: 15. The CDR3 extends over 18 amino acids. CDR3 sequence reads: CASSSSPSGTSYADTQYF. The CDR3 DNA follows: TGTGCCAGCAGCTCCTCCCCCTCCGGGACTAGCTATGCAGATACGCAGTATTTT.

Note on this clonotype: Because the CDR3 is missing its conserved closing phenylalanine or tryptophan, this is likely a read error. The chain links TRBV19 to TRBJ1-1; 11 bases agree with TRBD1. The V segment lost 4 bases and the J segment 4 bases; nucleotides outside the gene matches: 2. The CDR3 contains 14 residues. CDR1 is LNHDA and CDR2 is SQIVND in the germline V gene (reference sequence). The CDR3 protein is CASSRGQGGTEAFL. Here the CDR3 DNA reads TGTGCCAGTAGTAGGGGACAGGGGGGCACTGAAGCTTTCCTT.

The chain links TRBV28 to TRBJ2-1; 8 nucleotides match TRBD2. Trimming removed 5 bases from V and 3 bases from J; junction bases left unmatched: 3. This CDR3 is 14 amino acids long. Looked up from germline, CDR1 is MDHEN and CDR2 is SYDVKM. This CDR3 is CASSTSGNYNEQFF. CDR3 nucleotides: TGTGCCAGCAGTACTAGCGGAAACTACAATGAGCAGTTCTTC. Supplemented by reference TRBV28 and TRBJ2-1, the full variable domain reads DVKVTQSSRYLVKRTGEKVFLECVQDMDHENMFWYRQDPGLGLRLIYFSYDVKMKEKGDIPEGYSVSREKKERFSLILESASTNQTSMYLCASSTSGNYNEQFFGPGTRLTVL.

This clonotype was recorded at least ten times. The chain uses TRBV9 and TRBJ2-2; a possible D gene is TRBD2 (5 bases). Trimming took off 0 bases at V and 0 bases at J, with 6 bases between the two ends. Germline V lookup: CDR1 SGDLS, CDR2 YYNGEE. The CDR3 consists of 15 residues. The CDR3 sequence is CASSVGGTNTGELFF. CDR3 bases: TGTGCCAGCAGCGTAGGAGGGACGAACACCGGGGAGCTGTTTTTT.

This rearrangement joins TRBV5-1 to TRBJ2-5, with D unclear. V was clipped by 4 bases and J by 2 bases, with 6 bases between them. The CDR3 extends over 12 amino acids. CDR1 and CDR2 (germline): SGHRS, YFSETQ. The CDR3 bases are TGCGCCAGCAGCCGATTACAAGAGACCCAGTACTTC. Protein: CASSRLQETQYF.